Below are 29 T cell receptor beta chains sequenced from a single sample in a study of T-cell memory formation after mild COVID-19. MiXCR, applied by TCRdb to the 5' RACE reads, yields one record per CDR3 protein. The table has under 700,000 distinct CDR3 sequences, about 20% seen once; the top ten hold around 12%. Sequenced: PBMCs or a T cell subset sorted from them (not recorded which). The receptors were sampled from an adult woman who had mild COVID-19 (a few samples of this study predate the infection). Cell type and time point are not known.

This clonotype was recorded at least ten times. The chain is built from TRBV7-2 and TRBJ2-3; 13 bases map to TRBD2. The junction had 8 bases not matched to a gene; V was cut back by 1 base and J by 4 bases. The CDR3 extends over 18 amino acids. The germline CDR1 and CDR2 sequences are SGHTA and FQGNSA. This CDR3 is CASSLVLTSGRPPDTQYF. The CDR3 coding sequence is TGTGCCAGCAGCTTAGTTCTGACTAGCGGGAGGCCCCCAGATACGCAGTATTTT.

The table lists this clonotype with a few counts. This rearrangement joins TRBV29-1 to TRBJ2-2, with a tentative D call TRBD2 (6 bases). CDR3 length equals 14 residues. Per the germline V gene, CDR1 is SQVTM and CDR2 is ANQGSEA. The V gene lost 8 bases and the J gene lost 3 bases, with 16 bases spanning the gap. The CDR3 loop is CSFYRGTDTGELFF. In DNA form, the CDR3 reads TGCAGCTTTTATCGGGGGACGGACACCGGGGAGCTGTTTTTT.

This clonotype was counted a few times. The rearrangement uses TRBV7-9 and TRBJ2-1, with 9 bases identical to TRBD1. Germline V CDR1 and CDR2: SEHNR, FQNEAQ (reference sequence). The CDR3 totals 14 residues. J gave up 14 bases and V 4 bases, and 12 bases lay outside the gene matches. As DNA, the CDR3 is TGTGCCAGCAGCTCGCTAAGTTCGGGGACAGGGAAGTTCTTC. Translation: CASSSLSSGTGKFF.

V is TRBV5-1 and J is TRBJ1-1; D is uncertain. The germline V and J ends were trimmed by 6 bases and 8 bases, with 14 bases remaining between them. This CDR3 is built from 12 residues. The germline V gene has CDR1 SGHRS and CDR2 YFSETQ. The CDR3 DNA follows: TGCGCCAGCAACCCGGATAGAACCGAAGCTTTCTTT. It specifies CASNPDRTEAFF.

This clonotype was observed a few times. The rearrangement joins TRBV15 to TRBJ2-1, with D perhaps matching TRBD1 (6 bases). Germline V gene sequence: CDR1 LNHNV, CDR2 YYDKDF (reference sequence). Trimming removed 1 base at V and 7 bases at J, with 11 bases between. The CDR3 loop spans 14 amino acids. The DNA of the CDR3 is TGTGCCACCAGCAGAGGAAACAGGGTGAATGAGCAGTTCTTC. This translates into CATSRGNRVNEQFF.

This clonotype was seen more than once but under ten times. The chain employs TRBV7-9 and TRBJ2-3; no firm D call. This CDR3 spans 17 amino acids. V lost 1 base and J 0 bases, leaving 14 bases between the germline ends. Looked up from germline, CDR1 is SEHNR and CDR2 is FQNEAQ (reference sequence). Here the CDR3 reads CASSLERVAHSTDTQYF. The CDR3 nucleotides are TGTGCCAGCAGCTTAGAACGGGTAGCCCACAGCACAGATACGCAGTATTTT.

The rearrangement links TRBV5-1 to TRBJ2-7; 10 nucleotides align to TRBD1. CDR1 SGHRS and CDR2 YFSETQ come from the germline V gene. There are 14 residues in the CDR3. With 3 bases clipped from V and 6 bases from J, the junction kept 6 bases outside the gene matches. The CDR3 loop is CASSSGQGIGEQYF. The CDR3 bases are TGCGCCAGCAGCTCGGGACAGGGGATCGGCGAGCAGTACTTC.

The J gene is TRBJ2-7, the V gene TRBV6-5; D is perhaps TRBD1 (6 bases). This CDR3 is built from 13 residues. Germline CDR1 and CDR2: MNHEY and SVGAGI. The ends were cut back, 6 bases at V and 6 bases at J, with 15 bases in the middle. As DNA, the CDR3 is TGTGCCAGCAGAAACACTCTACAGGGCGAGCAGTACTTC. Residues: CASRNTLQGEQYF.

This chain joins TRBV12-3 or TRBV12-4 and TRBJ1-1, with unresolved D. The CDR3 has 14 residues. Deletions cut 1 base from V and 6 bases from J, with 12 bases between. The CDR3 loop reads CASSLDGVRSEAFF. The CDR3 region has the DNA TGTGCCAGCAGTTTAGACGGGGTTAGGTCTGAAGCTTTCTTT.

The chain employs TRBV15 and TRBJ2-7; D remains unclear. Per the germline V gene, CDR1 is LNHNV and CDR2 is YYDKDF (reference sequence). The V end lost 0 bases, the J end lost 0 bases, and 9 bases lay between the germline ends. The CDR3 is made up of 15 amino acids. The CDR3 is CATSREKDGSYEQYF. CDR3 DNA: TGTGCCACCAGCAGAGAGAAGGACGGCTCCTACGAGCAGTACTTC.

This chain links TRBV6-1 with TRBJ1-6; a possible D gene is TRBD1 (5 bases). V was shortened by 4 bases and J by 3 bases, with 10 bases between the two germline ends. The germline V gene encodes CDR1 MNHNS and CDR2 SASEGT. The CDR3 extends over 15 amino acids. CDR3 bases: TGTGCCAGCAGTGGAAGCAGGGTCTATAATTCACCCCTCCACTTT. The encoded protein is CASSGSRVYNSPLHF.

The chain recombines TRBV5-1 with TRBJ2-3, with a possible D match to TRBD1 (6 bases). Trimming stripped 1 base from V and 4 bases from J, with 10 bases between. The CDR3 runs 14 residues. Germline V gene lookup returns CDR1 SGHRS and CDR2 YFSETQ. The CDR3 DNA reads TGCGCCAGCAGCTTGACAGGGCCGCCAGATACGCAGTATTTT. Its protein product is CASSLTGPPDTQYF. Together with reference TRBV5-1 and TRBJ2-3, the CDR3 gives the full variable domain: KAGVTQTPRYLIKTRGQQVTLSCSPISGHRSVSWYQQTPGQGLQFLFEYFSETQRNKGNFPGRFSGRQFSNSRSEMNVSTLELGDSALYLCASSLTGPPDTQYFGPGTRLTVL.

The table lists this clonotype with a few counts. CDR3 coding DNA: TGTGCCAGCAGTTACGCGGGTCCTGGAAACACCATATATTTT. Amino acid sequence: CASSYAGPGNTIYF. The chain joins TRBV6-5 to TRBJ1-3; D uncertain. V lost 2 bases and J lost 2, with 7 bases in between. This CDR3 is 14 amino acids long. From germline, CDR1 is MNHEY and CDR2 SVGAGI.

This clonotype has only a few counts. This sequence joins TRBV7-9 and TRBJ2-2; possible D gene TRBD2, 5 bases. Germline V gene lookup returns CDR1 SEHNR and CDR2 FQNEAQ (reference sequence). Trimming left V 2 bases short and J 0 bases short, with 7 bases between. This CDR3 region has 15 residues. The chain's CDR3 is CASSLWTSNTGELFF. CDR3 nucleotides: TGTGCCAGCAGCTTATGGACTTCGAACACCGGGGAGCTGTTTTTT.

In this sample, this clonotype turned up a few times. The V and J genes are TRBV11-2 and TRBJ1-1, with 7 bases matching TRBD1. J was trimmed by 0 bases and V by 3 bases; bases with no gene match: 1. CDR3 length equals 14 residues. CDR1 and CDR2 from the germline V gene are SGHAT and FQNNGV. The CDR3: CASSFQGVNTEAFF. The CDR3, as DNA: TGTGCCAGCAGCTTCCAGGGGGTGAACACTGAAGCTTTCTTT.

The rearrangement joins TRBV9 to TRBJ2-1; 12 bases are a match to TRBD2. The CDR3 runs to 20 residues. Germline-derived CDR1 and CDR2 are SGDLS and YYNGEE. V shed 1 base, J shed 0 bases, and the junction held 11 bases outside the gene matches. For the CDR3, the DNA is TGTGCCAGCAGCGTAACGGGGACTAGCGGGTCCCGCAGCTCCTACAATGAGCAGTTCTTC. Its protein product is CASSVTGTSGSRSSYNEQFF.

With respect to this clonotype: No conserved phenylalanine or tryptophan ends this CDR3, so it is likely a read error. The V and J genes are TRBV7-6 and TRBJ1-6, with D perhaps TRBD1 (6 bases). Germline V gives CDR1 SGHVS, CDR2 FNYEAQ. The CDR3 totals 14 residues. V dropped 0 bases and J dropped 10 bases, with 10 bases sitting between them. The CDR3 coding sequence is TGTGCCAGCAGCTTAGCTCAGGGGTGGTCACCCCTCCACTTA. It specifies CASSLAQGWSPLHL.

Here the CDR3 reads CSIQRAQETQYF. The CDR3 DNA reads TGCAGTATACAGCGGGCCCAAGAGACCCAGTACTTC. J is TRBJ2-5 and V is TRBV20-1, with D perhaps matching TRBD2 (6 bases). Deletions cut 8 bases from V and 1 base from J, with 11 bases between. This CDR3 has 12 amino acids. Germline V gives CDR1 DFQATT, CDR2 SNEGSKA (reference sequence).

This clonotype was detected ten times or more. The V call is TRBV24-1, the J call TRBJ2-5; possibly TRBD2 for D (6 bases). CDR1 is KGHDR and CDR2 is SFDVKD in the germline V gene. The CDR3 consists of 14 residues. V was trimmed by 9 bases and J by 6 bases, leaving 19 bases between them. The CDR3 DNA is TGTGCCACCCAAAGCGGTGGCGGGACGAAGACCCAGTACTTC. Its translation is CATQSGGGTKTQYF.

This clonotype was recorded a few times. This chain uses TRBV11-2 with TRBJ2-3; possibly TRBD1 or TRBD2 for D (7 bases each). Germline V gives CDR1 SGHAT, CDR2 FQNNGV. V was pared by 5 bases and J by 6 bases, with 12 bases between. The CDR3 extends over 13 amino acids. CDR3: CASSQGEGDTQYF. Here the CDR3 DNA reads TGTGCCAGCAGCCAGGGGGAGGGGGATACGCAGTATTTT.

This clonotype was recorded a few times. The rearrangement joins TRBV20-1 to TRBJ2-7; 9 bases fit TRBD2. CDR1 and CDR2 from the germline V gene are DFQATT and SNEGSKA (reference sequence). This CDR3 has 15 residues. Trimming cost V 3 bases and J 0 bases; bases outside gene matches: 6. CDR3 coding DNA: TGCAGTGCTAGTTCCAGTAGCGGGAGCTCCTACGAGCAGTACTTC. Residues: CSASSSSGSSYEQYF.

This clonotype was seen more than once but under ten times. The V gene is TRBV6-5, the J gene TRBJ2-2, with TRBD1 matching over 7 bases. The CDR3 is 14 amino acids. Trimming at V came to 5 bases and at J to 2 bases, leaving 2 bases not matched to a gene. Germline V lookup: CDR1 MNHEY, CDR2 SVGAGI. CDR3 in DNA: TGTGCCAGCAGTCGACAGGGTAACACCGGGGAGCTGTTTTTT. Translated, it gives CASSRQGNTGELFF.

This clonotype was seen a handful of times. The chain has TRBV3-1 and TRBJ2-1; 10 nucleotides match TRBD2. Germline V gene data show CDR1 as LGHDT and CDR2 as YNNKEL (reference sequence). J gave up 4 bases and V 3 bases, and 12 bases lay outside the gene matches. The CDR3 runs to 18 residues. The CDR3 is CASSHPVGTSGAYNEQFF. CDR3 sequence (DNA): TGTGCCAGCAGCCACCCCGTAGGAACTAGCGGGGCGTACAATGAGCAGTTCTTC.

V is TRBV5-5 and J is TRBJ2-5; perhaps TRBD2 as D (5 bases). CDR1 is SGHKS, CDR2 YYEKEE, per germline (reference sequence). The CDR3 contains 14 residues. V was pared by 4 bases and J by 5 bases, with 15 bases between. CDR3 nucleotides: TGTGCCAGCAGCCGGACTTCGGGGTTGGAGACCCAGTACTTC. This encodes CASSRTSGLETQYF.

The chain combines TRBV11-1 with TRBJ2-5; 7 bases align to TRBD2. The junction had 5 bases not matched to a gene; V was cut back by 2 bases and J by 5 bases. Per germline, CDR1 SGHAT and CDR2 FQDESV (reference sequence). The length of the CDR3 is 14 residues. In nucleotides, the CDR3 is TGTGCCAGCAGCTTATGGGAGGGCGGGGAGACCCAGTACTTC. This encodes CASSLWEGGETQYF.

A few counts support this clonotype. This chain links TRBV7-9 with TRBJ2-7, with TRBD1 as a possible D gene (6 bases). The CDR3 loop spans 14 amino acids. Trimming shortened V by 5 bases and J by 5 bases, and 16 bases separated the two germline ends. The germline CDR1 and CDR2 sequences are SEHNR and FQNEAQ (reference sequence). The CDR3 sequence is CASSPSGEFDEQYF. CDR3 in DNA: TGTGCCAGCAGCCCCTCAGGGGAATTTGACGAGCAGTACTTC.

This clonotype has ten or more counts. This chain joins TRBV7-2 and TRBJ2-1; 8 nucleotides match TRBD2. Germline V gene lookup returns CDR1 SGHTA and CDR2 FQGNSA. J lost 0 bases, V lost 5 bases, and 9 bases had no gene match. This CDR3 spans 17 amino acids. As DNA, the CDR3 is TGTGCCAGCAGCCTAGATAGCGGGGCGAGCTCCTACAATGAGCAGTTCTTC. Protein: CASSLDSGASSYNEQFF.

This rearrangement joins TRBV30 to TRBJ1-1; D is perhaps TRBD1 (6 bases). Germline V lookup: CDR1 GTSNPN, CDR2 SVGIG (reference sequence). The V end lost 3 bases, the J end lost 3 bases, and 11 bases lay between the germline ends. CDR3 size: 13 residues. DNA of the CDR3: TGTGCCTGGAGCCGGGACACCTACACTGAAGCTTTCTTT. It is translated as CAWSRDTYTEAFF.

This clonotype was seen a few times. The V gene is TRBV20-1, the J gene TRBJ1-2; D is unresolved. Germline CDR1 is DFQATT and CDR2 is SNEGSKA (reference sequence). V lost 0 bases to trimming and J lost 3 bases, with 14 bases between them. The CDR3 extends over 15 amino acids. The CDR3 sequence: CSARDLFGGDYGYTF. The CDR3 DNA follows: TGCAGTGCTAGAGATTTGTTCGGTGGGGACTATGGCTACACCTTC.